The T cell receptor beta chain under discussion was sequenced for a study of PD-1 blockade in mismatch repair-deficient tumors. Study in general: All were previously treated, progressing patients with about twelve mismatch repair-deficient cancer types.

Only in-frame clones appear in the TCRdb table, and some are missing; sequencing was by immunoSEQ multiplex PCR. The sample holds approximately 100,000 clones; under 90% are singletons and the top ten take about 6.3%. Regarding this clone: Antigen: not known. One end of the junction is discordant with germline, which a read error may explain.

Mismatch repair deficiency was confirmed in all patients, by PCR or immunohistochemistry. TCR sequencing covered three patients who responded to pembrolizumab. Overall study findings and caveats: Tumor-resident clones, often undetectable pretreatment in blood, expanded then contracted after pembrolizumab.

The sequence was collected from an adult with mismatch repair-deficient cancer. This sample comprised peripheral blood, obtained about eight months after starting pembrolizumab.

CDR3 DNA: TGTGCCAGCATCTTAGACATTTACTCCTACGAGCAGTACTTC. Translated: CASILDIYSYEQYF. The chain combines TRBV7-8 with TRBJ2-7; D unresolved. Germline CDR1 and CDR2: SGHVS and FQNEAQ. This CDR3 is 14 amino acids long. The full variable domain, completed using reference TRBV7-8 and TRBJ2-7, is GAGVSQSPRYKVAKRGQDVALRCDPISGHVSLFWYQQALGQGPEFLTYFQNEAQLDKSGLPSDRFFAERPEGSVSTLKIQRTQQEDSAVYLCASILDIYSYEQYFGPGTRLTVT.